The 5 T cell receptor beta chains below all came from one sample that was sequenced in a study of blood T cell repertoires in COVID-19. Some clones are missing from TCRdb's copy, which holds only in-frame ones; the method was immunoSEQ multiplex PCR. Of roughly 20,000 clones in the sample, approximately 91% were seen once. The sample comprised peripheral blood. All receptors come from a human donor in a cohort sampled during active COVID-19.

The CDR3 DNA is TGTGCCAGCACCCTCGCGGGGTCTAACTATGGCTACACCTTC. Translation: CASTLAGSNYGYTF. This chain uses TRBV5-4 with TRBJ1-2, with unresolved D. V dropped 6 bases and J dropped 0 bases, with 12 bases sitting between them. Germline CDR1 SGHNT, CDR2 YYREEE (reference sequence). The length of the CDR3 is 14 residues. The variable domain in full, completed from reference TRBV5-4 and TRBJ1-2, reads ETGVTQSPTHLIKTRGQQVTLRCSSQSGHNTVSWYQQALGQGPQFIFQYYREEENGRGNFPPRFSGLQFPNYSSELNVNALELDDSALYLCASTLAGSNYGYTFGSGTRLTVV.

DNA of the CDR3: TGCAGCGTCATAGCGGGAGGGCCCCACGAGCAGTACTTC. Translation: CSVIAGGPHEQYF. This chain connects TRBV29-1 to TRBJ2-7; TRBD2 matches at 11 bases. Germline V gene sequence: CDR1 SQVTM, CDR2 ANQGSEA. With V trimmed by 6 bases and J by 5 bases, 6 bases remained unmatched. CDR3 length equals 13 residues.

The chain uses TRBV27 and TRBJ1-1, with D perhaps matching TRBD1 (5 bases). CDR1 is MNHEY and CDR2 is SMNVEV in the germline V gene (reference sequence). The CDR3 spans 14 residues. V was cut by 3 bases and J by 4 bases, with 12 bases left in between. The DNA of the CDR3 is TGTGCCAGCAGTTTGGAGGGGTGGGGCACTGAAGCTTTCTTT. This codes for CASSLEGWGTEAFF.

V usage is TRBV5-1 and J usage is TRBJ2-2; a possible D gene is TRBD2 (5 bases). CDR1 is SGHRS, CDR2 YFSETQ, per germline. V lost 3 bases, J lost 2 bases, and 17 bases lay in between. The CDR3 length is 17 residues. CDR3 DNA sequence: TGCGCCAGCAGCTGGGCTTCCGTGAGGGCCAACACCGGGGAGCTGTTTTTT. Protein product: CASSWASVRANTGELFF.

The table lists this clone with a count of one. The V gene is TRBV18, the J gene TRBJ1-1, with 9 bases identical to TRBD1. The CDR3 is made up of 16 amino acids. Trimming removed 3 bases from V and 2 bases from J; junction bases left unmatched: 7. The germline CDR1 and CDR2 sequences are KGHSH and LQKENI. DNA of the CDR3: TGTGCCAGCTCACCGCAGACAGGGGGAATTAACACTGAAGCTTTCTTT. Its protein is CASSPQTGGINTEAFF.